One T cell receptor beta chain is described in this entry. This sample was taken from a study of PD-L1 blockade in urothelial cancer. On the study more broadly: Around 2014 therapy began: atezolizumab 1,200 mg intravenously every 3 weeks.

The CDR3 extends over 15 amino acids. V dropped 4 bases and J dropped 4; count of bases not matched to a gene: 9. CDR1 and CDR2 (germline): WSHSY, SAAADI. Data came from immunoSEQ multiplex PCR; TCRdb stores just in-frame clones and leaves some out. The sample has about 83,000 clones, about nine tenths seen once. V is TRBV10-2 and J is TRBJ1-1; 7 nucleotides line up with TRBD1. The material sequenced was PBMCs, taken around atezolizumab (anti-PD-L1) treatment. The origin of this receptor is a woman in her 70s with urothelial cancer. The CDR3 loop is CASSGPQGWSTEAFF. The CDR3 coding sequence is TGCGCCAGCAGTGGTCCACAGGGGTGGAGCACTGAAGCTTTCTTT.